This TCR beta chain was observed in a study of T cell repertoires in cytomegalovirus infection. For the study at large: The authors relied on CMV epitopes, both recently identified HLA-C-restricted and well-studied HLA-B-restricted. Shared public TCR beta signatures pointed to both CMV infection and a matching HLA type. Study conclusions and caveats: Identification of carriers of CMV plus the relevant HLA was achieved through cumulative public TCR beta family frequency. It was HLA-C-restricted CMV-specific TCR beta clonotypes that dominated the response ex vivo.

The V gene's germline CDR1 is SNHLY and CDR2 FYNNEI. CDR3 length equals 17 residues. The germline V and J ends were trimmed by 5 bases and 2 bases, with 19 bases remaining between them. This clonotype was found once. Its antigen is currently unknown. TCRdb used MiXCR to reprocess the reads, holding one entry per CDR3 protein. Of some 800,000 distinct CDR3 sequences in the sample, 30% to 35% are singletons; the top ten hold roughly 12%. Sample: cultured CD8+ T cells from PBMCs, taken from culture after CMV antigen stimulation. The receptor comes from a human donor in good health (CMV status not recorded). Some clones in this sample may be carry-over from other donors' samples. The gene calls are TRBV2 and TRBJ1-3; D is unresolved. The CDR3 nucleotides are TGTGCCAGCAGTCTTAGGACGGCCCCTAACACTGGAAACACCATATATTTT. Translated, it gives CASSLRTAPNTGNTIYF.